One and the same sample provided the 8 T cell receptor beta chains below, sequenced in a study of T cell responses to AZD1222 COVID-19 vaccine. Sequenced by immunoSEQ multiplex PCR; TCRdb stores in-frame clones only, minus some. The data hold over 150,000 clones, with just under 90% observed a single time. Sequencing was performed on peripheral blood, taken on day 0 of AZD1222 vaccination. These receptors came from an adult in good health.

The chain combines TRBV2 with TRBJ2-2, with 8 bases that match TRBD1. Germline V CDR1 and CDR2: SNHLY, FYNNEI. Trimming took 6 bases from V and 5 from J; bases not matched to a gene: 5. The CDR3 sequence is 14 residues long. The CDR3 loop reads CASRGQGITGELFF. CDR3 in DNA: TGTGCCAGCAGAGGACAGGGTATAACCGGGGAGCTGTTTTTT.

The chain recombines TRBV11-2 with TRBJ1-2; D is ambiguous. In germline, CDR1 is SGHAT, CDR2 FQNNGV. Trimming stripped 3 bases from V and 4 bases from J, with 21 bases between. CDR3 length: 17 amino acids. CDR3 DNA sequence: TGTGCCAGCAGCTTGCGGGTTGCCCAATTATCGTCCTATGGCTACACCTTC. It specifies CASSLRVAQLSSYGYTF.

The V call is TRBV3-1 (or the pseudogene TRBV3-2), the J call TRBJ1-1, with D maybe TRBD1 (5 bases). V shed 4 bases and J shed 4 bases, with 16 bases lying between them. Germline V gene sequence: CDR1 LGHDT, CDR2 YNNKEL (reference sequence). This CDR3 has 15 amino acids. The chain's CDR3 is CASSLGVKGGTEAFF. The CDR3 nucleotides are TGTGCCAGCAGCCTGGGGGTTAAGGGTGGCACTGAAGCTTTCTTT.

A few counts support this clone. This CDR3 reads CASSPVGVFFSGNTIYF. The CDR3, as DNA: TGTGCCAGCAGCCCAGTCGGAGTGTTCTTCTCTGGAAACACCATATATTTT. The chain carries TRBV7-9 and TRBJ1-3; D is undetermined. The CDR3 has 17 residues. Germline CDR1 SEHNR, CDR2 FQNEAQ (reference sequence). V shed 5 bases and J shed 0 bases, with 17 bases lying between them.

The rearrangement joins TRBV6-5 to TRBJ1-2; D ambiguous. The length of the CDR3 is 12 residues. Germline loops: CDR1 MNHEY, CDR2 SVGAGI. The V gene lost 6 bases and the J gene lost 5 bases, with 10 bases spanning the gap. CDR3 nucleotide sequence: TGTGCCAGCAGCCGTCCGAATTATGGCTACACCTTC. Its translation is CASSRPNYGYTF.

This sequence joins TRBV3-1 (or the pseudogene TRBV3-2) and TRBJ2-2, with D hard to call. In germline, CDR1 is LGHDT, CDR2 YNNKEL (reference sequence). The CDR3 runs to 16 residues. V lost 4 bases and J 0 bases, leaving 12 bases between the germline ends. The CDR3 DNA sequence: TGTGCCAGCAGCCTCCAGACCGGGCCGAACACCGGGGAGCTGTTTTTT. It is translated as CASSLQTGPNTGELFF.

V and J are TRBV9 and TRBJ1-3; D is possibly TRBD1 (5 bases). The CDR3 runs to 14 residues. V was trimmed by 0 bases and J by 2 bases, leaving 6 bases between them. Looked up from germline, CDR1 is SGDLS and CDR2 is YYNGEE. The CDR3 region has the DNA TGTGCCAGCAGCGTAGGGGGGGCTGGAAACACCATATATTTT. Residues: CASSVGGAGNTIYF.

This clone was seen a single time. The chain combines TRBV3-1 (or the pseudogene TRBV3-2) with TRBJ1-5; D may be TRBD1 (5 bases). Germline-derived CDR1 and CDR2 are LGHDT and YNNKEL (reference sequence). The CDR3 loop spans 13 amino acids. Trimming removed 3 bases from V and 8 bases from J, with 11 bases in between. The CDR3 DNA reads TGTGCCAGCAGCCAGGGACGGTCAAAGCCCCAGCATTTT. Translation gives CASSQGRSKPQHF.